Listed below are T cell receptor beta chains from one sample, sequenced in a study of shared clonotypes between healthy human individuals. Clones were sequenced by immunoSEQ multiplex PCR, and TCRdb holds only the in-frame ones, with some missing. The table shows around 700,000 clones, with 92% occurring only once. Sequencing was performed on naive CD8+ T cells sorted from blood. Source of these receptors: a man under 40 in good health. CDR3s include the opening cysteine and the closing phenylalanine or tryptophan. The order of the fields is J gene, V gene, clone size, D gene, CDR3 DNA, CDR3 protein. D genes are given only for firm matches. Size is stated for part of the rows, as once, few or many counts, or as a class when the clone is expanded.

>TRBJ2-7|TRBV6-5|.|TRBD1
TGTGCCACGGACCCCGGGACAGGGTCCTACGAGCAGTACTTC
CATDPGTGSYEQYF
>TRBJ2-1|TRBV25-1|.|TRBD2
TGTGCCAGCAGTAGGACTAGCGGGATCAATGAGCAGTTCTTC
CASSRTSGINEQFF
>TRBJ2-6|TRBV6-5|.|.
TGTGCCAGCAGTTTGTTTAACGATGCCAACGTCCTGACTTTC
CASSLFNDANVLTF
>TRBJ2-1|TRBV27|.|.
TGTGCCAGCACTATCGTTGGGAACAATGAGCAGTTCTTC
CASTIVGNNEQFF
>TRBJ2-5|TRBV27|.|.
TGTGCCAGCAGTTTAGGGACGGTAGAGACCCAGTACTTC
CASSLGTVETQYF
>TRBJ2-1|TRBV7-9|.|.
TGTGCCAGCAGCCCCGGCGGGAACGAGCAGTTCTTC
CASSPGGNEQFF
>TRBJ2-2|TRBV6-4|.|.
TGTGCCAGCAGCCTTTTCGAGAACGGGGAGCTGTTTTTT
CASSLFENGELFF
>TRBJ2-3|TRBV25-1|.|.
TGTGCCAGCAGTGAGTACAGGGTGGATACGCAGTATTTT
CASSEYRVDTQYF
>TRBJ2-7|TRBV7-9|.|.
TGTGCCAGCAGCCCTACCGCGGAGAGCGAGCAGTACTTC
CASSPTAESEQYF
>TRBJ2-3|TRBV29-1|.|.
TGCAGCGTTGAAGACCCTTCTTCCAGGGGAGATACGCAGTATTTT
CSVEDPSSRGDTQYF
>TRBJ2-7|TRBV14|.|.
TGTGCCAGCAGCCAATATAACGAGCAGTACTTC
CASSQYNEQYF
>TRBJ2-3|TRBV27|.|TRBD1
TGTGCCAGCAGCAAGCGGGACAGGGTAACAGATACGCAGTATTTT
CASSKRDRVTDTQYF
>TRBJ2-1|TRBV15|.|.
TGTGCCACCAGCAGAGAAGAGGGAAATGAGCAGTTCTTC
CATSREEGNEQFF
>TRBJ2-1|TRBV5-4|.|.
TGTGCCAGCAGCTTGTCACAGTCCCTATTTGGGTTAGAGGGGCAGTTCTTC
CASSLSQSLFGLEGQFF
>TRBJ2-5|TRBV11-2|.|TRBD2
TGTGCCAGCAGCTTAGGAGGGGATGCTAGCGGGGTATGGGAGACCCAGTACTTC
CASSLGGDASGVWETQYF
>TRBJ2-7|TRBV28|.|.
TGTGCCAGCAGTTTAAGCTCCTACGAGCAGTACTTC
CASSLSSYEQYF
>TRBJ2-5|TRBV7-9|.|.
TGTGCCAGCAGCTTGGGGGGATCCGAGACCCAGTACTTC
CASSLGGSETQYF
>TRBJ1-1|TRBV10-3|.|.
TGTGCCATCAGTAACCGACAGGTGGGGGACACTGAAGCTTTCTTT
CAISNRQVGDTEAFF
>TRBJ2-3|TRBV7-9|.|.
TGTGCCAGCAGCCCTCCCGCGGCAGGGCAAACAGATACGCAGTATTTT
CASSPPAAGQTDTQYF
>TRBJ2-3|TRBV27|.|.
TGTGCCAGCAGTACGAAAATTACAGATACGCAGTATTTT
CASSTKITDTQYF
>TRBJ2-7|TRBV27|.|.
TGTGCCAGTGGAGGGCCGGGATTCGAGCAGTACTTC
CASGGPGFEQYF
>TRBJ2-1|TRBV2|once|.
TGTGCCAGCACCTCGACAGGTTACAATGAGCAGTTCTTC
CASTSTGYNEQFF
>TRBJ2-7|TRBV4-3|.|.
TGCGCCAGCAGCCTCGGCCGGGACAATCCCTACGAGCAGTACTTC
CASSLGRDNPYEQYF
>TRBJ2-1|TRBV23-1|.|TRBD2
TGCGCCAGCAGTCACGCAAGAAAGGGGCGGGAGGGTTCTTACAATGAGCAGTTCTTC
CASSHARKGREGSYNEQFF
>TRBJ2-1|TRBV29-1|.|.
TGCAGCGTTGAAGCACTCCAGACTGATCTCTTCGGCTACAATGAGCAGTTCTTC
CSVEALQTDLFGYNEQFF
>TRBJ2-7|TRBV6-5|.|.
TGTGCCAGCAGTTACTCGGATTCCAGGATCTACGAGCAGTACTTC
CASSYSDSRIYEQYF
>TRBJ2-7|TRBV5-6|.|.
TGTGCCAGCAGCTATTCCTACGAGCAGTACTTC
CASSYSYEQYF
>TRBJ1-2|TRBV21-1|.|.
TGTGCCAGCAGCGCCTTAGGGACAGGACTTGGCTACACCTTC
CASSALGTGLGYTF
>TRBJ1-4|TRBV6-4|.|.
TGTGCCAGCAGTGACTCGACAGGATTAGGGGAAAAACTGTTTTTT
CASSDSTGLGEKLFF
>TRBJ2-2|TRBV28|.|.
TGTGCCAGCAGTTTACTCAGGGTCGGGAACACCGGGGAGCTGTTTTTT
CASSLLRVGNTGELFF
>TRBJ2-1|TRBV15|.|TRBD1
TGTGCCACCAGCGCGAGCCTCGCGGACAGGGGCAATGAGCAGTTCTTC
CATSASLADRGNEQFF
>TRBJ2-3|TRBV11-2|.|.
TGTGCCAGCAGCTTAGATCGGAGGACGCACAACACAGATACGCAGTATTTT
CASSLDRRTHNTDTQYF
>TRBJ2-3|TRBV29-1|.|.
TGCAGCGTTGTGACGGGATCCTCCACAGATACGCAGTATTTT
CSVVTGSSTDTQYF
>TRBJ2-1|TRBV10-1|.|TRBD1
TGCGCCAGCAGTCCAGGGGGCTGGAATGAGCAGTTCTTC
CASSPGGWNEQFF
>TRBJ2-7|TRBV7-6|.|TRBD1
TGTGCCAGCAGCTTAGACCCGGGACAGGGTCTTTACGAGCAGTACTTC
CASSLDPGQGLYEQYF
>TRBJ1-5|TRBV6-6|.|.
TGTGCCAGCAGTGTAGGGCCGGTGCAGCCCCAGCATTTT
CASSVGPVQPQHF
>TRBJ1-1|TRBV7-9|.|.
TGTGCCAGCAGCTCCGCGCAGGGAAGGGAAACTGAAGCTTTCTTT
CASSSAQGRETEAFF
>TRBJ1-1|TRBV28|.|.
TGTGCCAGCAGTTCAAGCCGGGACACGCACACTGAAGCTTTCTTT
CASSSSRDTHTEAFF
>TRBJ2-7|TRBV10-2|once|.
TGCGCCAGCGGAAGTGGAAACCTGCAGTACTTC
CASGSGNLQYF
>TRBJ2-7|TRBV15|.|TRBD1
TGTGCCACCAGCACGGACAGGGACTACGAGCAGTACTTC
CATSTDRDYEQYF
>TRBJ2-7|TRBV27|.|TRBD2
TGTGCCAGCACCCTTTTCCGGGGGGGGGACCACGAGCAGTACTTC
CASTLFRGGDHEQYF
>TRBJ2-1|TRBV9|.|.
TGTGCCAGCAGCGGAAGGATGGCGGGTCCGAGCTCCTACAATGAGCAGTTCTTC
CASSGRMAGPSSYNEQFF
>TRBJ2-7|TRBV6-6|few|.
TGTGCCACCTACTCGGCCTACGAGCAGTACTTC
CATYSAYEQYF